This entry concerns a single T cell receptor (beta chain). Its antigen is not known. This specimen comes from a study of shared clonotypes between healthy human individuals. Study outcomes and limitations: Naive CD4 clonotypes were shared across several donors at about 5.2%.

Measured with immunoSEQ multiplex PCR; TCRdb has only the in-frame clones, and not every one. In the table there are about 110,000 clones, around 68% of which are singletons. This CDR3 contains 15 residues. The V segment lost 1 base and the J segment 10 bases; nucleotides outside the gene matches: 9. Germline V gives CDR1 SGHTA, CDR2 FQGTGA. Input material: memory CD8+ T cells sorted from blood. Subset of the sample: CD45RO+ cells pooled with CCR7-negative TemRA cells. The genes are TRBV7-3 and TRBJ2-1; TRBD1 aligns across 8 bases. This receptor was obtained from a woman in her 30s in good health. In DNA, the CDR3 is TGTGCCAGCAGCTTAAGGAGACAGGGGTCGGGAGAGCAGTTCTTC. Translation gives CASSLRRQGSGEQFF.